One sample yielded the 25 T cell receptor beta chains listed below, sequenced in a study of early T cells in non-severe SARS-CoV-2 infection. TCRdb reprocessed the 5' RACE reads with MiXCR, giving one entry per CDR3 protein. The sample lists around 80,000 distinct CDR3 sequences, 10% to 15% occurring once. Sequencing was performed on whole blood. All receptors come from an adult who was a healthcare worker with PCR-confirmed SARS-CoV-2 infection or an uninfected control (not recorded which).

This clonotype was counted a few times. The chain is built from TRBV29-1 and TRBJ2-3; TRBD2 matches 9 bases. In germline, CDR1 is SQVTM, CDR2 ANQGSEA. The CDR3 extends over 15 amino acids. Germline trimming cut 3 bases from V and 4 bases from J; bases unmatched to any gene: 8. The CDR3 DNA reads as TGCAGCGTTGACTTGGGTAGCGGGGGCCCAGATACGCAGTATTTT. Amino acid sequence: CSVDLGSGGPDTQYF.

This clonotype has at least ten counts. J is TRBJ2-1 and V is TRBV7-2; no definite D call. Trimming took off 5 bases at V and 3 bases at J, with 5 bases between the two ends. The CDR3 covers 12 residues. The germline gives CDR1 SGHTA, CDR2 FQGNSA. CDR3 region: CASSPDYNEQFF. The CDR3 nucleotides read TGTGCCAGCAGCCCCGACTACAATGAGCAGTTCTTC.

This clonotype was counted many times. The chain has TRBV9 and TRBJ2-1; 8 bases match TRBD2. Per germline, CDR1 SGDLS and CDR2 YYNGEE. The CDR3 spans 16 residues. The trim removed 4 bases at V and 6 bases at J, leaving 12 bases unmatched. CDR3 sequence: CASSRGGSDLLNEQFF. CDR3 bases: TGTGCCAGCAGCCGCGGGGGGTCAGACCTACTCAATGAGCAGTTCTTC.

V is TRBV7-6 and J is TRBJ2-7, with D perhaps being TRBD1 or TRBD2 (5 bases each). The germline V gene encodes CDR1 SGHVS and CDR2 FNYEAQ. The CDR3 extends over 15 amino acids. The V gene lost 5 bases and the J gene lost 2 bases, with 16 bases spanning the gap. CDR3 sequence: CASSGNRDGTYEQYF. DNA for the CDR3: TGTGCCAGCAGCGGAAACCGGGACGGGACCTACGAGCAGTACTTC. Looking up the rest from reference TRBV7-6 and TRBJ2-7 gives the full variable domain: GAGVSQSPRYKVTKRGQDVALRCDPISGHVSLYWYRQALGQGPEFLTYFNYEAQQDKSGLPNDRFSAERPEGSISTLTIQRTEQRDSAMYRCASSGNRDGTYEQYFGPGTRLTVT.

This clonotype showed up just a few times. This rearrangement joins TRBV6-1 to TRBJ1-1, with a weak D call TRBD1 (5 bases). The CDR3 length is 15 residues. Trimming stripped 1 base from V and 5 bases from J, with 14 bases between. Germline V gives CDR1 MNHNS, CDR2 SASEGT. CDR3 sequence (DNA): TGTGCCAGCAGTGAAGGTTCAGCAGGGCGGACTGAAGCTTTCTTT. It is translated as CASSEGSAGRTEAFF.

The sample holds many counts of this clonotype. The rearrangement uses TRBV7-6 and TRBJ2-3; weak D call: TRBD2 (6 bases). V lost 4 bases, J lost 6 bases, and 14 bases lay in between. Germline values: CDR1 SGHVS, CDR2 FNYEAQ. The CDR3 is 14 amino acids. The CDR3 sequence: CASSSSGLYDTQYF. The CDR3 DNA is TGTGCCAGCAGCTCCTCTGGACTATACGATACGCAGTATTTT. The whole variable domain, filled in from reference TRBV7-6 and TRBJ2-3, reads GAGVSQSPRYKVTKRGQDVALRCDPISGHVSLYWYRQALGQGPEFLTYFNYEAQQDKSGLPNDRFSAERPEGSISTLTIQRTEQRDSAMYRCASSSSGLYDTQYFGPGTRLTVL.

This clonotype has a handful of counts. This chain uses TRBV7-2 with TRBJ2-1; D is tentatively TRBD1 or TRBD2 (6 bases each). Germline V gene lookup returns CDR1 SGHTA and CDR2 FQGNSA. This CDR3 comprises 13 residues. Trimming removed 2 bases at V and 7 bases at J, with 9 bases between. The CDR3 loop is CASSLRRGNEQFF. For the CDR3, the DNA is TGTGCCAGCAGCTTAAGGAGGGGGAATGAGCAGTTCTTC.

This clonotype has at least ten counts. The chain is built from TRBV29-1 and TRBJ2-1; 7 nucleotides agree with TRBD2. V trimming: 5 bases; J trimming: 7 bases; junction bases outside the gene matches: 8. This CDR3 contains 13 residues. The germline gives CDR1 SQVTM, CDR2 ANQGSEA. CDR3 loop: CSVPEREDNEQFF. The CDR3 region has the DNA TGCAGCGTTCCCGAGCGGGAAGATAATGAGCAGTTCTTC.

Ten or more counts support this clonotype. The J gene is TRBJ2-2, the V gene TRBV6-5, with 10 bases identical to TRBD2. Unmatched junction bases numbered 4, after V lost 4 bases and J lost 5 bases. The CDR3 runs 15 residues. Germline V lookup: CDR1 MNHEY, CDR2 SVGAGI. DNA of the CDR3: TGTGCCAGCAGTTCGGGGACTAGCGAGACCGGGGAGCTGTTTTTT. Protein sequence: CASSSGTSETGELFF.

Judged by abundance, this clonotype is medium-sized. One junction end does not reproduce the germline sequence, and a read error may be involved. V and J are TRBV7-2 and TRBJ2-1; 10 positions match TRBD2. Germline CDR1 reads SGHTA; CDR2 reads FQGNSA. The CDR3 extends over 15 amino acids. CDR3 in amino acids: CASSSSPSASGSRIF. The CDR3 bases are TGTGCCAGCAGTTCCAGCCCTTCGGCTAGCGGGAGTAGGATCTTC.

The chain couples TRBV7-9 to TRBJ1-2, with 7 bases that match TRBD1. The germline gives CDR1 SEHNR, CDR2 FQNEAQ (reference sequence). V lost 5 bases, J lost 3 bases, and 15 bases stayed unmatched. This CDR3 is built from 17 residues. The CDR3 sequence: CASSTSKAGTAHYGYTF. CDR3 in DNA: TGTGCCAGCAGCACTTCCAAGGCCGGGACAGCGCACTATGGCTACACCTTC.

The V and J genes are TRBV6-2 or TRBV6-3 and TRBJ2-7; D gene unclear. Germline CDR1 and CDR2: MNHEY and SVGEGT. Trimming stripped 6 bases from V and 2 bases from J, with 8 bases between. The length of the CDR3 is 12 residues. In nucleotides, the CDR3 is TGTGCCAGCAGCTTCCCTCCCTACGAGCAGTACTTC. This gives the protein CASSFPPYEQYF.

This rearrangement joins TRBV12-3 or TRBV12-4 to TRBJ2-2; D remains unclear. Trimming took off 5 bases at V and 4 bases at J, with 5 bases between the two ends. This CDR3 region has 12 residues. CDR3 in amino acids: CASSLATGELFF. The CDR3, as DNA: TGTGCCAGCAGTCTGGCCACCGGGGAGCTGTTTTTT.

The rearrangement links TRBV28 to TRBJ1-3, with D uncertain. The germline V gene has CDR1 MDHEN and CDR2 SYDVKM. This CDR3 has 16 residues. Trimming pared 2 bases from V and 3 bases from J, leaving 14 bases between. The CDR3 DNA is TGTGCCAGCAGTTTAATGCCCCAGCAAAATGGAAACACCATATATTTT. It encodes CASSLMPQQNGNTIYF. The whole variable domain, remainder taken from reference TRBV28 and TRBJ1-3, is DVKVTQSSRYLVKRTGEKVFLECVQDMDHENMFWYRQDPGLGLRLIYFSYDVKMKEKGDIPEGYSVSREKKERFSLILESASTNQTSMYLCASSLMPQQNGNTIYFGEGSWLTVV.

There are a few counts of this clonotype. The CDR3 reads CSVGRESSYNEQFF. CDR3 nucleotide sequence: TGCAGCGTTGGCAGGGAGTCGTCCTACAATGAGCAGTTCTTC. The rearrangement joins TRBV29-1 to TRBJ2-1, with D perhaps matching TRBD1 or TRBD2 (5 bases each). Per the germline V gene, CDR1 is SQVTM and CDR2 is ANQGSEA. The CDR3 sequence is 14 residues long. With 4 bases removed from V and 1 base from J, the gap between germline ends came to 11 bases.

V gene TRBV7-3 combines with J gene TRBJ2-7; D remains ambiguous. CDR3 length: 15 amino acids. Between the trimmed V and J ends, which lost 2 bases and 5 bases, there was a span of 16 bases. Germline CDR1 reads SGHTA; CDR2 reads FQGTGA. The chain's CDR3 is CASSLALTPTDEQYF. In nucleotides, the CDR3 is TGTGCCAGCAGCTTAGCTTTAACCCCAACGGACGAGCAGTACTTC.

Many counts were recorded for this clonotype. The chain's CDR3 is CASRPGGVLYGYTF. The CDR3 nucleotides read TGTGCCAGCAGGCCCGGGGGGGTGCTCTATGGCTACACCTTC. This chain links TRBV28 with TRBJ1-2, with D perhaps TRBD1 (5 bases). The germline gives CDR1 MDHEN, CDR2 SYDVKM. V gave up 6 bases and J gave up 4 bases, with 15 bases separating them. The CDR3 sequence is 14 residues long.

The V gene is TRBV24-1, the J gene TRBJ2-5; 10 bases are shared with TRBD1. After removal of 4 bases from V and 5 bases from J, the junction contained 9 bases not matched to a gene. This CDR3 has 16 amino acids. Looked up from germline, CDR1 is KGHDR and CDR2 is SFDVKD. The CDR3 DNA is TGTGCCACCAGTGACTCTCAGACAGGGGGCGGTGAGACCCAGTACTTC. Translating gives CATSDSQTGGGETQYF.

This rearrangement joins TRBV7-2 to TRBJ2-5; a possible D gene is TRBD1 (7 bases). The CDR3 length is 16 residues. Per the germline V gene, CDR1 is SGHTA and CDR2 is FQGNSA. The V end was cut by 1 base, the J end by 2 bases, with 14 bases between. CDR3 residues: CASSLGQGGQQETQYF. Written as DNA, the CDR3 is TGTGCCAGCAGCTTAGGGCAGGGGGGACAGCAAGAGACCCAGTACTTC.

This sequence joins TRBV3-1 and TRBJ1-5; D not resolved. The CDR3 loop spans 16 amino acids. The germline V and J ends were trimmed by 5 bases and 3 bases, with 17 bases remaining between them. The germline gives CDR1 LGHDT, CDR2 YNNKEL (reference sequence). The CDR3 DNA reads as TGTGCCAGCAGCAACCCCTTGGTGGACGCCAATCAGCCCCAGCATTTT. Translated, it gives CASSNPLVDANQPQHF.

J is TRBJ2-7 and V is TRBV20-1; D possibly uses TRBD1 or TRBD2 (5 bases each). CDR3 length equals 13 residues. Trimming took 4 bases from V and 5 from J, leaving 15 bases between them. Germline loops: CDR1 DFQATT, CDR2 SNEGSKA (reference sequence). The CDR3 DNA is TGCAGTGCTAAACGGGGCTCGGTTGACGAGCAGTACTTC. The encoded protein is CSAKRGSVDEQYF.

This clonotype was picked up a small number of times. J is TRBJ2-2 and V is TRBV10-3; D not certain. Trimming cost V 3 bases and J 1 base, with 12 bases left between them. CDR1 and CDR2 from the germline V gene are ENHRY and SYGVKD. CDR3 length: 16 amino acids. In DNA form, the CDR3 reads TGTGCCATCAGTGACGAGTCGCGCCGGAACACCGGGGAGCTGTTTTTT. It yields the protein CAISDESRRNTGELFF.

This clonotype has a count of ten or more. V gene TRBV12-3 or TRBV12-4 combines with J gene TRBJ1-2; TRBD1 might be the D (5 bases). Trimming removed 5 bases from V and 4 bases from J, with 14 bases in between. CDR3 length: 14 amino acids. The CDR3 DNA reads TGTGCCAGCAGTCGGGGGGAGGGGATCTATGGCTACACCTTC. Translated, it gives CASSRGEGIYGYTF.

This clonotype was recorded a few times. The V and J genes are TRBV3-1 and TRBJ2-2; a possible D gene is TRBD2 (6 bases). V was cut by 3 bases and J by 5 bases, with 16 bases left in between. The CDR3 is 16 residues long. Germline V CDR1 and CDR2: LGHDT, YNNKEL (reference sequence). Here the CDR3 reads CASSHRDFKGTGELFF. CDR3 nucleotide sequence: TGTGCCAGCAGCCATAGGGACTTCAAGGGGACCGGGGAGCTGTTTTTT.

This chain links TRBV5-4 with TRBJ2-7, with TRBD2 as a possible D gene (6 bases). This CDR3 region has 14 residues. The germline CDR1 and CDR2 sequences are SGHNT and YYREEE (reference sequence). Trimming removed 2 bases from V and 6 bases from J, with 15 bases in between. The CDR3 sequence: CASSLGETGAEQYF. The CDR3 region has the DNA TGTGCCAGCAGCTTAGGCGAGACGGGAGCCGAGCAGTACTTC.